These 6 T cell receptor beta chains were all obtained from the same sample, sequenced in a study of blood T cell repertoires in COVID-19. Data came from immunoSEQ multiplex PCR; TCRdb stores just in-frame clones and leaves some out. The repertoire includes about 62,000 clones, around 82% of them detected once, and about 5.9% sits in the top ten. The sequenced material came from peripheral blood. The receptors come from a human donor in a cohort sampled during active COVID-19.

The CDR3 reads CASSLNRGGTGELFF. The CDR3 DNA reads TGTGCCAGCAGCCTGAACAGGGGGGGCACCGGGGAGCTGTTTTTT. The chain recombines TRBV27 with TRBJ2-2, with a weak D call TRBD1 (8 bases). The CDR3 is made up of 15 amino acids. Germline V gene lookup returns CDR1 MNHEY and CDR2 SMNVEV (reference sequence). V was cut by 6 bases and J by 4 bases, with 15 bases left in between.

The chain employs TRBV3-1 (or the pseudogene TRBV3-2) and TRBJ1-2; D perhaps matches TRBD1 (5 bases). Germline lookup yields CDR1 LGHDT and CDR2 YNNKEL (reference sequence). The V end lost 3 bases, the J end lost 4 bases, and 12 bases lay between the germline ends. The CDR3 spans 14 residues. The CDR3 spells CASSQEGSGYGYTF. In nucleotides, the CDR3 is TGTGCCAGCAGCCAGGAGGGGTCGGGCTATGGCTACACCTTC.

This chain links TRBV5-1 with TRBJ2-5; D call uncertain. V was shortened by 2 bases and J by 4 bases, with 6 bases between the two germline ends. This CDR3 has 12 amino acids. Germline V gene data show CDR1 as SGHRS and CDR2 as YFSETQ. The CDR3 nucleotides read TGCGCCAGCAGCTTTGGCTCAGAGACCCAGTACTTC. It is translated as CASSFGSETQYF.

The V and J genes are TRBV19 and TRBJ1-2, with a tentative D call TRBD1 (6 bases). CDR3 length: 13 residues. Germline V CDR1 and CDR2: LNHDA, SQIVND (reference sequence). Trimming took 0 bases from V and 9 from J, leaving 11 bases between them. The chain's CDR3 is CASSIEGRGRYTF. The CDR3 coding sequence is TGTGCCAGTAGTATAGAGGGCAGGGGTCGCTACACCTTC. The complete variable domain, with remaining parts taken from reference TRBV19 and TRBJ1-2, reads DGGITQSPKYLFRKEGQNVTLSCEQNLNHDAMYWYRQDPGQGLRLIYYSQIVNDFQKGDIAEGYSVSREKKESFPLTVTSAQKNPTAFYLCASSIEGRGRYTFGSGTRLTVV.

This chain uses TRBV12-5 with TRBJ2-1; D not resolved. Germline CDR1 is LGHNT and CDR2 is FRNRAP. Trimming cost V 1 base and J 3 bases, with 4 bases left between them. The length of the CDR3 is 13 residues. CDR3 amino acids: CASGLAGYNEQFF. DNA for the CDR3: TGTGCTAGTGGTTTGGCAGGCTACAATGAGCAGTTCTTC.

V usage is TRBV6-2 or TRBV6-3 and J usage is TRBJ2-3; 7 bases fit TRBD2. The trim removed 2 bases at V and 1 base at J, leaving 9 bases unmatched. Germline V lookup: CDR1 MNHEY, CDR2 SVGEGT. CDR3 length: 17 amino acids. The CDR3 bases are TGTGCCAGCAGTTACGGCAAGACTAGCCGGGGCACAGATACGCAGTATTTT. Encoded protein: CASSYGKTSRGTDTQYF.